The entry that follows covers one T cell receptor (beta chain) sequence. Produced via immunoSEQ multiplex PCR; TCRdb's table is partial and in-frame only. The sample lists 70,000 or so clones, around 92% occurring once. The source of the sample is a study of lymphopenia after photon versus proton radiotherapy. There are 13 residues in the CDR3. V lost 4 bases to trimming and J lost 6 bases, with 15 bases between them. Germline assignment: CDR1 GTSNPN and CDR2 SVGIG (reference sequence). The V gene is TRBV30, the J gene TRBJ1-2, with D possibly being TRBD1 (5 bases). The specimen comprised peripheral blood, sampled from a patient treated with photon-based radiotherapy. The clonotype originates from a woman in her thirties or forties with cholangiocarcinoma. CDR3 nucleotide sequence: TGTGCCTGGAACCCCGGGACGGATGATGGCTACACCTTC. Amino acid sequence: CAWNPGTDDGYTF.